This TCR beta chain derives from a study of early T cells in non-severe SARS-CoV-2 infection. Findings and caveats of the study: VDJdb-based annotation leaned toward anti-spike CD8 responses and missed private and CD4 specificities.

The CDR3 has 15 residues. Germline trimming cut 1 base from V and 4 bases from J; bases unmatched to any gene: 4. Per germline, CDR1 SGHTA and CDR2 FQGNSA. Individually, cDNA molecules had unique molecular identifiers attached to them. One entry per CDR3 protein results from TCRdb running MiXCR on the 5' RACE reads. This table holds some 66,000 distinct CDR3 sequences, over 8% found once. Remarks on this clonotype: Its antigen remains unidentified.

Sequencing was performed on whole blood. This clonotype originated in an adult who was a healthcare worker with PCR-confirmed SARS-CoV-2 infection or an uninfected control (not recorded which). This chain uses TRBV7-2 with TRBJ1-5; 7 nucleotides align to TRBD1. CDR3 in DNA: TGTGCCAGCAGCTTAGGTCAGGGGGAAAATCAGCCCCAGCATTTT. This gives the protein CASSLGQGENQPQHF.